Below are 10 T cell receptor beta chains sequenced from a single sample in a study of cytomegalovirus exposure and HLA in healthy donors. The study ran its PCR with 60 Vbeta and 13 Jbeta primers. The repertoire was sequenced with immunoSEQ multiplex PCR; TCRdb's copy has only in-frame clones and lacks some. The sample includes 200,000 to 250,000 clones, about two thirds of them seen just once. Material for sequencing was PBMCs. All receptors come from a man aged 35-49 years in good health and CMV-seropositive.

V and J are TRBV4-1 and TRBJ2-3; 7 bases line up with TRBD2. V trimming: 6 bases; J trimming: 5 bases; junction bases outside the gene matches: 20. This CDR3 spans 18 amino acids. Germline CDR1 and CDR2: MGHRA and YSYEKL. The DNA for the CDR3 is TGCGCCAGCAGAAATAACCCGGGTTGGGGGGGTGGCGGAGATACGCAGTATTTT. It is translated as CASRNNPGWGGGGDTQYF.

This clone came up a few times. The J gene is TRBJ2-3, the V gene TRBV27; no firm D call. The CDR3 is 11 amino acids. Trimming left V 8 bases short and J 6 bases short, with 9 bases between. CDR1 MNHEY and CDR2 SMNVEV come from the germline V gene (reference sequence). CDR3 sequence (DNA): TGTGCCAGCGGGCTTCGGGATACGCAGTATTTT. Translation gives CASGLRDTQYF.

The chain joins TRBV4-1 to TRBJ2-7, with 12 nucleotides matching TRBD2. The germline V gene has CDR1 MGHRA and CDR2 YSYEKL. This CDR3 is 19 amino acids long. V gave up 4 bases and J gave up 6 bases; unmatched junction bases: 19. The CDR3 spells CASSPGGLAGGLRISEQYF. The CDR3 coding sequence is TGCGCCAGCAGCCCCGGTGGGCTAGCGGGGGGGCTTCGTATCAGCGAGCAGTACTTC.

The chain uses TRBV6-5 and TRBJ2-1; 14 nucleotides match TRBD2. V lost 6 bases, J lost 6 bases, and 4 bases stayed unmatched. Germline CDR1 MNHEY, CDR2 SVGAGI. This CDR3 has 15 residues. The CDR3 DNA reads as TGTGCCAGCAGCCTGACTAGCGGGGGGGTCAATGAGCAGTTCTTC. It translates to CASSLTSGGVNEQFF.

The J gene is TRBJ2-7, the V gene TRBV5-1; a possible D gene is TRBD1 (6 bases). The CDR3 has 14 amino acids. The germline V gene has CDR1 SGHRS and CDR2 YFSETQ. V was clipped by 0 bases and J by 4 bases, with 11 bases between them. For the CDR3, the DNA is TGCGCCAGCAGCTTGGGCCAGGGGCTATACGAGCAGTACTTC. Translating it yields CASSLGQGLYEQYF. The full variable domain, in which reference TRBV5-1 and TRBJ2-7 provide the parts outside the CDR3, is KAGVTQTPRYLIKTRGQQVTLSCSPISGHRSVSWYQQTPGQGLQFLFEYFSETQRNKGNFPGRFSGRQFSNSRSEMNVSTLELGDSALYLCASSLGQGLYEQYFGPGTRLTVT.

This rearrangement joins TRBV7-2 to TRBJ2-1; TRBD2 matches 12 bases. Trimming removed 4 bases from V and 5 bases from J; junction bases left unmatched: 9. This CDR3 spans 17 amino acids. Germline assignment: CDR1 SGHTA and CDR2 FQGNSA. The CDR3 DNA sequence: TGTGCCAGCAGCTCAGAGAGGACTAGCGGGACTAACAATGAGCAGTTCTTC. Translated, it gives CASSSERTSGTNNEQFF. Filled out from reference TRBV7-2 and TRBJ2-1, the complete variable domain reads GAGVSQSPSNKVTEKGKDVELRCDPISGHTALYWYRQSLGQGLEFLIYFQGNSAPDKSGLPSDRFSAERTGGSVSTLTIQRTQQEDSAVYLCASSSERTSGTNNEQFFGPGTRLTVL.

The CDR3 DNA sequence: TGTGCCAGCAGCACCGGGACAGGGGAGACCCAGTACTTC. It yields the protein CASSTGTGETQYF. The chain recombines TRBV6-5 with TRBJ2-5; the match to TRBD1 covers 9 bases. The V segment lost 6 bases and the J segment 5 bases; nucleotides outside the gene matches: 4. The CDR3 contains 13 residues. Germline loops: CDR1 MNHEY, CDR2 SVGAGI.

This clone was picked up a small number of times. This may be a read error, as it is one base from a much larger clone. The chain links TRBV29-1 to TRBJ1-1, with 8 bases lining up with TRBD1. Germline loops: CDR1 SQVTM, CDR2 ANQGSEA. CDR3 size: 14 residues. The J segment lost 4 bases and the V segment lost 4 bases, leaving 8 bases of the junction unmatched. The CDR3 coding sequence is TGCAGCGTTGCGCAGGGGGCGTCCACCACTGAAGCTTTCTTT. Its translation: CSVAQGASTTEAFF.

The CDR3 is CASSSYPGSTDTQYF. The DNA for the CDR3 is TGTGCCAGCAGTTCATACCCGGGGAGCACAGATACGCAGTATTTT. J is TRBJ2-3 and V is TRBV27; tentative D call: TRBD2 (5 bases). Germline lookup yields CDR1 MNHEY and CDR2 SMNVEV (reference sequence). There are 15 residues in the CDR3. Deletions cut 4 bases from V and 0 bases from J, with 11 bases between.

The chain recombines TRBV6-1 with TRBJ1-2; 8 nucleotides agree with TRBD1. The J segment lost 4 bases and the V segment lost 1 base, leaving 2 bases of the junction unmatched. Looked up from germline, CDR1 is MNHNS and CDR2 is SASEGT. This CDR3 spans 14 amino acids. CDR3 DNA sequence: TGTGCCAGCAGTGAAGAGGGACAGGTCTATGGCTACACCTTC. This encodes CASSEEGQVYGYTF.